These T cell receptor beta chains were read from a single sample in a study of PD-L1 blockade in urothelial cancer. Measured with immunoSEQ multiplex PCR; TCRdb has only the in-frame clones, and not every one. The table includes some 24,000 clones, roughly 84% detected once. The source was PBMCs, collected around atezolizumab (anti-PD-L1) treatment. All receptors come from a man between 65 and 79 years old with urothelial cancer. Both conserved end residues are part of each CDR3. A D gene is named only where the DNA matches it firmly. Some rows have no size entry. The others give once, few or many, or a class for an expanded clone.

-,TRBV29-1,-,TRBJ1-1,CSVAEQGMNTEAFF,TGCAGCGTTGCCGAACAGGGAATGAACACTGAAGCTTTCTTT
-,TRBV11-2,-,TRBJ1-2,CASSLDSQAGYTF,TGTGCCAGCAGCTTAGATTCACAGGCGGGCTACACCTTC
-,TRBV7-3,-,TRBJ2-5,CASSWSGVAEETQYF,TGTGCCAGCAGCTGGAGTGGGGTAGCGGAAGAGACCCAGTACTTC
-,TRBV7-9,-,TRBJ2-3,CASSLDQAGDTQYF,TGTGCCAGCAGCTTAGACCAGGCGGGGGATACGCAGTATTTT
-,TRBV18,TRBD2,TRBJ2-3,CASSKLAGSTDTQYF,TGTGCCAGCTCAAAACTAGCGGGGAGCACAGATACGCAGTATTTT
-,TRBV19,TRBD2,TRBJ2-1,CASSIRAGGFNNEQFF,TGTGCCAGTAGTATCAGAGCGGGAGGATTTAACAATGAGCAGTTCTTC
few,TRBV19,-,TRBJ1-2,CATHPGASRAGYTF,TGTGCCACACACCCAGGGGCCAGCAGGGCTGGCTACACCTTC
-,TRBV5-1,TRBD2,TRBJ2-1,CASSLGLAGGNEQFF,TGCGCCAGCAGCTTGGGACTAGCGGGAGGGAATGAGCAGTTCTTC
-,TRBV4-1,TRBD1,TRBJ1-2,CASSQPLWDSYGYTF,TGCGCCAGCAGCCAACCCCTCTGGGACAGCTATGGCTACACCTTC
-,TRBV14,TRBD2,TRBJ2-1,CASRLGLAGGRNEQFF,TGTGCCAGCAGGTTGGGACTAGCGGGAGGAAGGAATGAGCAGTTCTTC
once,TRBV6-5,TRBD1,TRBJ2-3,CASSYSSGTGEDTQYF,TGTGCCAGCAGTTACTCGTCCGGGACAGGGGAGGATACGCAGTATTTT
-,TRBV18,TRBD1,TRBJ2-3,CASSPGFPGQSTDTQYF,TGTGCCAGCTCACCAGGATTCCCGGGACAGAGCACAGATACGCAGTATTTT
-,TRBV9,TRBD1,TRBJ1-2,CASSPGQGANYGYTF,TGTGCCAGCAGCCCTGGACAGGGGGCCAACTATGGCTACACCTTC
few,TRBV5-1,-,TRBJ1-5,CASSLTGEYSNQPQHF,TGCGCCAGCAGCTTGACCGGGGAATATAGCAATCAGCCCCAGCATTTT
few,TRBV5-1,TRBD1,TRBJ2-7,CASSVATGTGGYEQYF,TGCGCCAGCAGCGTGGCAACCGGGACAGGGGGGTACGAGCAGTACTTC
-,TRBV6-5,TRBD2,TRBJ2-1,CASSRTSGSVNEQFF,TGTGCCAGCAGCCGGACTAGCGGGAGTGTAAATGAGCAGTTCTTC
-,TRBV5-1,-,TRBJ2-3,CASMRLGGSQDTQYF,TGCGCCAGCATGAGGTTGGGCGGGTCCCAGGATACGCAGTATTTT
-,TRBV11-2,TRBD1,TRBJ1-2,CASSPLTGVLSYTF,TGTGCCAGCAGCCCGCTTACAGGGGTCCTCAGCTACACCTTC
-,TRBV30,-,TRBJ2-5,CAWSAYATFQETQYF,TGTGCCTGGAGTGCCTACGCGACTTTTCAAGAGACCCAGTACTTC
-,TRBV25-1,-,TRBJ1-3,CASKGSTGNTIYF,TGTGCCAGCAAGGGGTCAACTGGAAACACCATATATTTT
once,TRBV29-1,TRBD1,TRBJ2-7,CSVNAGTGGSEQYF,TGCAGCGTTAACGCTGGGACAGGGGGAAGCGAGCAGTACTTC
once,TRBV7-8,TRBD2,TRBJ2-1,CASSLHRGRADSGEQFF,TGTGCCAGCAGCTTACATCGCGGGAGGGCCGATAGTGGTGAGCAGTTCTTC
-,TRBV6-1,-,TRBJ1-5,CASSGGFDSQPQHF,TGTGCCAGCAGTGGAGGGTTTGATAGTCAGCCCCAGCATTTT
once,TRBV11-2,-,TRBJ2-7,CASSFSGSYEQYF,TGTGCCAGCAGCTTTTCAGGGTCCTACGAGCAGTACTTC
-,TRBV28,TRBD1,TRBJ2-7,CASSPPQGARNEQYF,TGTGCCAGCAGCCCACCTCAGGGGGCGCGGAACGAGCAGTACTTC
-,TRBV11-3,-,TRBJ2-2,CASTREGTGELFF,TGTGCCAGCACTCGAGAGGGCACCGGGGAGCTGTTTTTT
-,TRBV10-3,-,TRBJ2-7,CAAQGNSYEQYF,TGTGCCGCCCAGGGTAACTCCTACGAGCAGTACTTC
once,TRBV5-4,TRBD1,TRBJ1-4,CASSSGGTGGTGNEKLFF,TGTGCCAGCAGTTCGGGGGGGACAGGGGGCACCGGCAATGAAAAACTGTTTTTT
-,TRBV7-2,-,TRBJ2-7,CASSPPVRNEQYF,TGTGCCAGCAGCCCCCCTGTCAGAAACGAGCAGTACTTC